This T cell receptor (beta chain) is from a study of T-cell reconstitution after alpha-beta-depleted transplantation in children. With V trimmed by 5 bases and J by 3 bases, 16 bases remained unmatched. CDR3 size: 20 residues. CDR1 and CDR2 from the germline V gene are WSHSY and SAAADI. For TCRbeta, the library was prepared with unique molecular identifiers. MiXCR, applied by TCRdb to the PCR reads, yields one record per CDR3 protein. The top ten hold 20% to 25% of the sample, which has 280,000 or so distinct CDR3 sequences, about 9.9% seen once. Points from the study as a whole: The main origin of T-cell counts and diversity one year after transplant was newly produced T cells. Where alpha-beta T cells came from about two months after transplant was reportedly several hundred expanded graft clones.

Notes on this clonotype: Its matching antigen is unknown. Since a much larger clone is just one base distant, this may be a read error.

The TCR originated in a male patient aged 2-15 years who had a stem cell transplant for chronic granulomatous disease, so the T cells may come from the graft donor. The gene calls are TRBV10-2 and TRBJ2-4; 13 bases align to TRBD2. The sequencing here drew on peripheral blood, taken 180 days after TCRalphabeta/CD19-depleted stem cell transplant. The CDR3 nucleotides are TGCGCCAGCAGTCCTAATCTGGGACTAGCGGGATGGATTGGCAAAAACATTCAGTACTTC. Translating it yields CASSPNLGLAGWIGKNIQYF.